This T cell receptor (beta chain) was captured by sequencing in a study of control samples from healthy donors and cancer patients. The assay was immunoSEQ multiplex PCR, and TCRdb's table has in-frame clones only and misses some. The sample contains fewer than 110,000 clones, around 89% of which appear only once. V was shortened by 4 bases and J by 2 bases, with 10 bases between the two germline ends. The V gene's germline CDR1 is SNHLY and CDR2 FYNNEI. CDR3 length: 14 amino acids. The sequenced sample was PBMCs. The source of this sequence is a man between 60 and 75 years old with lung cancer. The rearrangement links TRBV2 to TRBJ2-3; D not certain. The CDR3 DNA is TGTGCCAGCAGTGGGGCGCCGGTCACAGATACGCAGTATTTT. The encoded protein is CASSGAPVTDTQYF.